These 25 T cell receptor beta chains originate from one sample sequenced in a study of CD8 T cells in Susac syndrome. RNA totalling about 0.45 to 1 ug underwent reverse transcription with random hexamers. Each CDR3 protein gets one entry after TCRdb re-called the immunoSEQ multiplex PCR reads with MiXCR. The data show about 190,000 distinct CDR3 sequences, with around 95% seen just once and 0.15% to 0.2% held by the top ten. The sequenced sample consisted of CD8+ T cells from PBMCs. The receptors were sampled from a human donor with Susac syndrome.

This chain links TRBV9 with TRBJ2-7; 8 bases are a match to TRBD1. The CDR3 totals 14 residues. Germline V lookup: CDR1 SGDLS, CDR2 YYNGEE. Germline trimming cut 2 bases from V and 3 bases from J; bases unmatched to any gene: 4. The CDR3 loop is CASSVGQGHYEQYF. In DNA, the CDR3 is TGTGCCAGCAGCGTCGGACAGGGTCACTACGAGCAGTACTTC.

This sequence joins TRBV9 and TRBJ2-7; a weak D match, TRBD1 (6 bases). V lost 2 bases and J lost 0, with 6 bases in between. Per germline, CDR1 SGDLS and CDR2 YYNGEE. The CDR3 totals 13 residues. The CDR3 loop is CASSVTGSYEQYF. CDR3 sequence (DNA): TGTGCCAGCAGCGTGACAGGCTCCTACGAGCAGTACTTC.

This clonotype has only one observation. The chain employs TRBV27 and TRBJ2-7, with a weak D call TRBD2 (5 bases). Trimming cost V 0 bases and J 2 bases, with 17 bases left between them. Germline V CDR1 and CDR2: MNHEY, SMNVEV (reference sequence). The CDR3 loop spans 17 amino acids. The DNA of the CDR3 is TGTGCCAGCAGTTTATCTAGTCTAGCAGGCTCGACCTACGAGCAGTACTTC. Residues: CASSLSSLAGSTYEQYF.

This chain uses TRBV29-1 with TRBJ2-1; D might be TRBD1 (5 bases). The V end was cut by 7 bases, the J end by 4 bases, with 17 bases between. Germline V gene sequence: CDR1 SQVTM, CDR2 ANQGSEA. This CDR3 has 14 amino acids. CDR3 bases: TGCAGCGCTCTGCCAGGGTTACAATACAATGAGCAGTTCTTC. Translated, it gives CSALPGLQYNEQFF.

The V call is TRBV27, the J call TRBJ2-7; D could derive from TRBD1 or TRBD2 (5 bases each). In germline, CDR1 is MNHEY, CDR2 SMNVEV (reference sequence). The V gene lost 3 bases and the J gene lost 2 bases, with 8 bases spanning the gap. The CDR3 extends over 13 amino acids. In nucleotides, the CDR3 is TGTGCCAGCAGTTTCTTGGGGGCCTACGAGCAGTACTTC. Its protein product is CASSFLGAYEQYF.

This chain connects TRBV24-1 to TRBJ2-3; 7 bases agree with TRBD1. Per germline, CDR1 KGHDR and CDR2 SFDVKD. This CDR3 is 14 amino acids long. V dropped 3 bases and J dropped 6; count of bases not matched to a gene: 5. CDR3 protein: CATSDATGLDTQYF. In nucleotides, the CDR3 is TGTGCCACCAGTGATGCGACAGGGTTGGATACGCAGTATTTT.

The rearrangement uses TRBV6-5 and TRBJ1-2; the D gene is possibly TRBD1 (5 bases). V lost 10 bases and J 4 bases, leaving 13 bases between the germline ends. Germline V gene lookup returns CDR1 MNHEY and CDR2 SVGAGI. The CDR3 length is 12 residues. The CDR3 DNA follows: TGTGCCACCAGGAACGGGACCTATGGCTACACCTTC. This encodes CATRNGTYGYTF.

This chain joins TRBV9 and TRBJ1-6; D is unresolved. Between the trimmed V and J ends, which lost 0 bases and 0 bases, there was a span of 4 bases. The CDR3 length is 15 residues. Germline CDR1 is SGDLS and CDR2 is YYNGEE. CDR3 nucleotide sequence: TGTGCCAGCAGCGTAGAAAGCTCCTATAATTCACCCCTCCACTTT. Translation gives CASSVESSYNSPLHF.

The genes are TRBV29-1 and TRBJ2-2; TRBD1 might be the D (6 bases). CDR1 and CDR2 from the germline V gene are SQVTM and ANQGSEA. The V and J ends lost 5 bases and 0 bases respectively, with 16 bases between them. This CDR3 comprises 16 residues. The CDR3 region is CSVSGQPGANTGELFF. CDR3 sequence (DNA): TGCAGCGTTAGCGGACAGCCCGGAGCGAACACCGGGGAGCTGTTTTTT.

The chain has TRBV13 and TRBJ1-2, with D perhaps TRBD1 (5 bases). From germline, CDR1 is PRHDT and CDR2 FYEKMQ (reference sequence). This CDR3 has 14 amino acids. Trimming removed 0 bases at V and 8 bases at J, with 13 bases between. CDR3 nucleotides: TGTGCCAGCAGCTTAGGCGCGGGGCTCGGCGGCTACACCTTC. This encodes CASSLGAGLGGYTF.

The CDR3, as DNA: TGTGCCAGTAGTATCATGGCTAACTATGGCTACACCTTC. It translates to CASSIMANYGYTF. This chain connects TRBV19 to TRBJ1-2; no reliable D call. The V and J ends lost 3 bases and 0 bases respectively, with 5 bases between them. The CDR3 loop spans 13 amino acids. Per the germline V gene, CDR1 is LNHDA and CDR2 is SQIVND (reference sequence).

The rearrangement uses TRBV20-1 and TRBJ2-5; unclear D gene. The CDR3 runs to 13 residues. V gave up 8 bases and J gave up 2 bases, with 15 bases separating them. From germline, CDR1 is DFQATT and CDR2 SNEGSKA (reference sequence). The CDR3 reads CSTRPPPQETQYF. CDR3 DNA sequence: TGCAGTACGCGACCCCCACCGCAAGAGACCCAGTACTTC.

This sequence joins TRBV7-9 and TRBJ1-3; tentatively, D is TRBD1 (5 bases). V was shortened by 5 bases and J by 0 bases, with 11 bases between the two germline ends. The CDR3 has 15 amino acids. The germline V gene has CDR1 SEHNR and CDR2 FQNEAQ (reference sequence). Here the CDR3 reads CASSAQDSSGNTIYF. The CDR3 DNA is TGTGCCAGCAGCGCTCAAGACAGCTCTGGAAACACCATATATTTT.

The chain links TRBV23-1 to TRBJ1-2; D is ambiguous. TRBV23-1 is labeled an ORF, and its function is uncertain. With 2 bases removed from V and 4 bases from J, the gap between germline ends came to 14 bases. The CDR3 extends over 15 amino acids. CDR3 DNA: TGCGCCAGCAGTCAAACCGGGAGACTCTTCTATGGCTACACCTTC. This sequence encodes CASSQTGRLFYGYTF.

The chain joins TRBV6-1 to TRBJ2-1, with 10 bases matching TRBD2. Germline CDR1 MNHNS, CDR2 SASEGT. The CDR3 runs 16 residues. Trimming took 2 bases from V and 8 from J; bases not matched to a gene: 9. CDR3 sequence reads: CASSEFLAGAGYEQFF. The CDR3 bases are TGTGCCAGCAGTGAATTCCTAGCGGGGGCGGGATATGAGCAGTTCTTC.

This chain connects TRBV11-2 to TRBJ2-7; D not resolved. CDR1 SGHAT and CDR2 FQNNGV come from the germline V gene. The CDR3 length is 13 residues. The germline V and J ends were trimmed by 4 bases and 1 base, with 8 bases remaining between them. The CDR3 reads CASSYQISYEQYF. The CDR3 DNA reads TGTGCCAGCAGCTACCAAATATCCTACGAGCAGTACTTC.

CDR3 in amino acids: CASSIVSGLSAEAFF. CDR3 bases: TGTGCCAGTAGTATAGTTAGCGGGTTATCGGCTGAAGCTTTCTTT. The J gene is TRBJ1-1, the V gene TRBV19; no clear D gene. The germline CDR1 and CDR2 sequences are LNHDA and SQIVND (reference sequence). CDR3 size: 15 residues. The germline V and J ends were trimmed by 1 base and 6 bases, with 15 bases remaining between them.

This sequence joins TRBV29-1 and TRBJ2-7; D gene ambiguous. Germline CDR1 reads SQVTM; CDR2 reads ANQGSEA. The V end lost 4 bases, the J end lost 3 bases, and 13 bases lay between the germline ends. The CDR3 runs to 13 residues. The CDR3 DNA reads as TGCAGCGTTGGGCCAGGAACTCACTACGAGCAGTACTTC. Encoded protein: CSVGPGTHYEQYF.

The chain recombines TRBV11-3 with TRBJ2-3, with D possibly TRBD2 on 5 matching bases. V lost 3 bases, J lost 4 bases, and 11 bases lay in between. Germline assignment: CDR1 SGHNT and CDR2 YENEEA. This CDR3 contains 14 residues. CDR3 sequence reads: CASSFRGPPDTQYF. CDR3 DNA: TGTGCCAGCAGCTTTCGGGGTCCCCCAGATACGCAGTATTTT. The full variable domain, in which reference TRBV11-3 and TRBJ2-3 provide the parts outside the CDR3, is EAGVVQSPRYKIIEKKQPVAFWCNPISGHNTLYWYLQNLGQGPELLIRYENEEAVDDSQLPKDRFSAERLKGVDSTLKIQPAELGDSAVYLCASSFRGPPDTQYFGPGTRLTVL.

The chain recombines TRBV7-8 with TRBJ1-2; tentative D call: TRBD1 (5 bases). This CDR3 is 15 amino acids long. Trimming took 5 bases from V and 6 from J, leaving 19 bases between them. Germline values: CDR1 SGHVS, CDR2 FQNEAQ. Written as DNA, the CDR3 is TGTGCCAGCAGCCGAACGGCAGGGACCTTGAATGGCTACACCTTC. Its protein is CASSRTAGTLNGYTF.

The chain recombines TRBV5-1 with TRBJ2-1; D possibly corresponds to TRBD1 (6 bases). This CDR3 region has 14 residues. V was clipped by 7 bases and J by 4 bases, with 15 bases between them. Germline V gene data show CDR1 as SGHRS and CDR2 as YFSETQ. The CDR3 sequence is CASQLDSPYNEQFF. In nucleotides, the CDR3 is TGCGCCAGCCAACTGGACAGCCCTTACAATGAGCAGTTCTTC.

The chain has TRBV7-3 and TRBJ2-3; TRBD1 matches at 8 bases. CDR1 is SGHTA, CDR2 FQGTGA, per germline. This CDR3 region has 15 residues. V trimming: 5 bases; J trimming: 2 bases; junction bases outside the gene matches: 6. This CDR3 reads CASSQTGATTDTQYF. CDR3 nucleotides: TGTGCCAGCAGCCAGACAGGGGCCACCACAGATACGCAGTATTTT.

The genes are TRBV30 and TRBJ1-2; a possible D gene is TRBD1 (5 bases). CDR1 is GTSNPN, CDR2 SVGIG, per germline (reference sequence). V gave up 1 base and J gave up 6 bases, with 9 bases separating them. The CDR3 totals 12 residues. This CDR3 reads CAWSAGGHGYTF. The CDR3 coding sequence is TGTGCCTGGAGTGCCGGGGGACATGGCTACACCTTC.

The chain joins TRBV29-1 to TRBJ1-5; possibly TRBD1 for D (5 bases). The germline V gene encodes CDR1 SQVTM and CDR2 ANQGSEA. Trimming took 6 bases from V and 2 from J, leaving 14 bases between them. This CDR3 contains 14 residues. The CDR3, as DNA: TGCAGCGTGGGGGAGCAGGTAGGCAATCAGCCCCAGCATTTT. This encodes CSVGEQVGNQPQHF.

The chain has TRBV5-4 and TRBJ2-3; 10 bases are shared with TRBD2. The germline CDR1 and CDR2 sequences are SGHNT and YYREEE (reference sequence). The V segment lost 4 bases and the J segment 6 bases; nucleotides outside the gene matches: 5. The length of the CDR3 is 14 residues. This CDR3 is CASSQRGGGDTQYF. The CDR3 DNA reads TGTGCCAGCAGCCAGCGGGGGGGCGGGGATACGCAGTATTTT.